This T cell receptor beta chain was recovered during a study of CD8 T cells in Susac syndrome. After extraction with the RNeasy kit, about 0.45 to 1 ug of the RNA was reverse transcribed using random hexamers. TCRdb ran MiXCR on the immunoSEQ multiplex PCR reads and lists one entry per CDR3 protein. The data contain under 300,000 distinct CDR3 sequences, 90% to 96% of them singletons. From blood CD8+ and CD4+ T cells, the TCR beta chain was sequenced. As judged by recently defined diagnostic criteria, patients with Susac syndrome had definite or probable disease. The CDR3 length is 11 residues. The germline V and J ends were trimmed by 0 bases and 15 bases, with 12 bases remaining between them. The germline V gene encodes CDR1 SQVTM and CDR2 ANQGSEA.

The V and J genes are TRBV29-1 and TRBJ2-1, with D unresolved. Sequenced material: CD4+ T cells from PBMCs. The receptor comes from a human donor with Susac syndrome. In nucleotides, the CDR3 is TGCAGCGTTGAAGAGGGCAGGCCCGCGTTCTTC. It yields the protein CSVEEGRPAFF.